This entry features one T cell receptor beta chain sequence. What it binds is not known. Alongside CTLA-4 blockade with ipilimumab, patients with chemo-refractory metastatic non-small-cell lung cancer received focal radiation. The assay was immunoSEQ multiplex PCR, and TCRdb's table has in-frame clones only and misses some. The table lists about 53,000 clones, roughly 81% of them singletons. These data are taken from a study of radiotherapy plus CTLA-4 blockade in lung cancer. Regarding the study as a whole: Once radiotherapy plus ipilimumab had been given, TCR clones derived from tumor expanded in blood.

Sequences were derived from peripheral blood, sampled from a patient treated with radiotherapy plus ipilimumab. The source is a human donor with non-small cell lung cancer whose response to radiotherapy plus ipilimumab could not be evaluated.

The CDR3 region has the DNA TGTGCCTGGAGTGTAGGTCTAGCGGGCGAAGCCGACGACTACGAGCAGTACTTC. Amino acids: CAWSVGLAGEADDYEQYF. The rearrangement joins TRBV30 to TRBJ2-7; 8 positions agree with TRBD2. The V and J ends lost 0 bases and 3 bases, in that order; junction bases with no gene match: 16. Per germline, CDR1 GTSNPN and CDR2 SVGIG (reference sequence). The CDR3 is 18 amino acids.